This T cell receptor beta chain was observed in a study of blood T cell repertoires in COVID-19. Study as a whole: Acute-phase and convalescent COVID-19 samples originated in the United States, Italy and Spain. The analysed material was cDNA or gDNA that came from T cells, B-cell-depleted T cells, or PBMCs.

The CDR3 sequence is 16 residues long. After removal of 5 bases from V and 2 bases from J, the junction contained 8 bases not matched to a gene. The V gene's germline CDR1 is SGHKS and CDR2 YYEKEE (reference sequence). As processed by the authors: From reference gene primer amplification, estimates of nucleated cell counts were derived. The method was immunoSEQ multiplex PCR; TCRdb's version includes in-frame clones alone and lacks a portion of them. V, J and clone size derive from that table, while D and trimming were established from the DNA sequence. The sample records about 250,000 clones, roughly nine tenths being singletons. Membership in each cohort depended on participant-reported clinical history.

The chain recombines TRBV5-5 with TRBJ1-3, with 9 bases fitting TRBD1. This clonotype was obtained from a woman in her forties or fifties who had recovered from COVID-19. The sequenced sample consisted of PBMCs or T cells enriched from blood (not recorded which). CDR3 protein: CASSSTGGYTGNTIYF. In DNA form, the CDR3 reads TGTGCCAGCAGTTCTACAGGGGGCTATACTGGAAACACCATATATTTT. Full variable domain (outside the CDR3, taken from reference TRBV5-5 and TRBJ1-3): DAGVTQSPTHLIKTRGQQVTLRCSPISGHKSVSWYQQVLGQGPQFIFQYYEKEERGRGNFPDRFSARQFPNYSSELNVNALLLGDSALYLCASSSTGGYTGNTIYFGEGSWLTVV.